These T cell receptor beta chains were read from a single sample in a study of blood T cell repertoires in COVID-19. Sequencing was performed with immunoSEQ multiplex PCR; in TCRdb, only in-frame clones are kept and a portion is missing. The repertoire consists of about 70,000 clones, with more than 80% occurring once and the leading ten covering approximately 2.9%. The sequencing input was peripheral blood. The source of these receptors is a man in his fifties with acute or convalescent COVID-19. CDR3s include the opening cysteine and the closing phenylalanine or tryptophan. D genes are given only for firm matches. Clone size is not always given. Where it is, it says once, few, many or a class for expanded clones.

V gene	J gene	D gene	clone size	CDR3 protein	CDR3 DNA
TRBV7-2	TRBJ1-5	.	.	CASSLDIDQPQHF	TGTGCCAGCAGCTTAGATATCGATCAGCCCCAGCATTTT
TRBV10-2	TRBJ1-5	TRBD1	.	CASRGPGQGFQPQHF	TGCGCCAGCAGGGGACCGGGACAGGGTTTTCAGCCCCAGCATTTT
TRBV28	TRBJ1-5	.	.	CASSFGGGGAQHF	TGTGCCAGCAGTTTCGGCGGCGGAGGAGCCCAGCATTTT
TRBV9	TRBJ2-7	TRBD2	.	CASSVGRGTHEQYF	TGTGCCAGCAGCGTCGGGAGGGGAACCCACGAGCAGTACTTC
TRBV19	TRBJ2-1	.	.	CASTQRSGTYNEQFF	TGTGCCAGTACCCAGAGAAGCGGAACCTACAATGAGCAGTTCTTC
TRBV19	TRBJ2-2	.	.	CASHRGTNTGELFF	TGTGCCAGTCATCGGGGAACGAACACCGGGGAGCTGTTTTTT
TRBV28	TRBJ2-2	.	.	CASSSPISGHRGELFF	TGTGCCAGCAGTTCTCCAATTTCAGGGCATCGCGGGGAGCTGTTTTTT
TRBV29-1	TRBJ2-3	.	.	CSVDRGNTQYF	TGCAGCGTTGATAGGGGAAATACGCAGTATTTT
TRBV2	TRBJ1-2	.	.	CASSTDSDYGYTF	TGTGCCAGCAGTACAGACAGTGACTATGGCTACACCTTC
TRBV6-6	TRBJ2-1	TRBD1	.	CASHRLEGQGADEQFF	TGTGCCAGCCATCGATTGGAGGGACAGGGGGCCGATGAGCAGTTCTTC
TRBV4-3	TRBJ2-7	.	.	CASSQVFYGGYEQYF	TGCGCCAGCAGCCAAGTATTCTATGGGGGGTACGAGCAGTACTTC
TRBV6-5	TRBJ1-5	.	.	CASSTLDSSYQPQHF	TGTGCCAGCAGCACCTTAGACAGCAGTTATCAGCCCCAGCATTTT
TRBV20-1	TRBJ1-3	.	.	CSASRGNTIYF	TGCAGTGCTTCTCGGGGAAACACCATATATTTT
TRBV28	TRBJ2-7	TRBD2	.	CASRKTSGPHYEQYF	TGTGCCAGCAGAAAAACTAGCGGTCCACACTACGAGCAGTACTTC
TRBV5-1	TRBJ1-1	TRBD1	few	CASSFQGTVNTEAFF	TGCGCCAGCAGCTTCCAAGGGACAGTGAACACTGAAGCTTTCTTT
TRBV11-2	TRBJ2-7	.	.	CASSSDWLGGEQYF	TGTGCCAGCAGCTCGGACTGGTTGGGAGGCGAGCAGTACTTC
TRBV19	TRBJ2-7	TRBD2	.	CASSIGASGTYEQYF	TGTGCCAGTAGTATAGGCGCTAGCGGCACCTACGAGCAGTACTTC
TRBV19	TRBJ1-5	.	.	CASQSRDKGRTNQPQHF	TGTGCCAGCCAGTCCCGGGACAAGGGGCGGACCAATCAGCCCCAGCATTTT
TRBV5-1	TRBJ1-6	.	.	CASSWEGPGSNSPLHF	TGCGCCAGCAGCTGGGAGGGTCCAGGGAGTAATTCACCCCTCCACTTT
TRBV30	TRBJ1-1	.	.	CAWSTVDMNTEAFF	TGTGCCTGGTCTACGGTTGACATGAACACTGAAGCTTTCTTT
TRBV11-3	TRBJ1-3	TRBD1	once	CASSPRTGHPGNTIYF	TGTGCCAGCAGCCCCCGGACAGGGCATCCTGGAAACACCATATATTTT
TRBV6-6	TRBJ2-7	TRBD1	.	CASSVTGHGSYEQYF	TGTGCCAGCAGTGTGACAGGGCACGGCTCCTACGAGCAGTACTTC
TRBV10-3	TRBJ1-3	.	.	CAISESEGVRNTIYF	TGTGCCATCAGTGAGTCGGAAGGGGTGCGAAACACCATATATTTT
TRBV25-1	TRBJ2-5	.	.	CASSEMSGQETQYF	TGTGCCAGCAGTGAGATGTCGGGGCAAGAGACCCAGTACTTC
TRBV12-5	TRBJ1-1	.	.	CASGLVLGTGVPEAFF	.
TRBV4-3	TRBJ1-4	.	.	CASSQDSFRGEKLFF	TGCGCCAGCAGCCAAGATTCGTTCAGGGGTGAAAAACTGTTTTTT
TRBV10-3	TRBJ1-1	.	.	CAIYAGAGRNEAFF	TGTGCCATCTACGCAGGGGCAGGGAGAAATGAAGCTTTCTTT
TRBV4-1	TRBJ2-2	TRBD2	.	CASSQGGLAGVGTGELFF	TGCGCCAGCAGCCAAGGGGGACTAGCGGGAGTTGGTACCGGGGAGCTGTTTTTT
TRBV5-4	TRBJ1-2	.	.	CASSVGQSVGDGYTF	TGTGCCAGCAGCGTCGGACAGAGCGTAGGGGATGGCTACACCTTC
TRBV4-1	TRBJ2-1	.	few	CASSQVRTIRQWQFF	TGCGCCAGCAGCCAAGTCCGGACTATTCGTCAGTGGCAGTTCTTC
TRBV30	TRBJ1-3	TRBD1	.	CAWSTLDRGANTIYF	TGTGCCTGGAGTACACTAGACAGGGGTGCAAACACCATATATTTT
TRBV5-6	TRBJ2-5	.	once	CASSFPVILGEEETQYF	TGTGCCAGCAGCTTCCCTGTGATCTTAGGGGAAGAAGAGACCCAGTACTTC
TRBV11-3	TRBJ2-1	.	.	CASRSPGSSYNEQFF	TGTGCCAGCAGATCTCCGGGGTCCTCCTACAATGAGCAGTTCTTC
TRBV7-9	TRBJ1-1	.	.	CASSPGGLNTEAFF	TGTGCCAGCAGCCCAGGAGGTTTGAACACTGAAGCTTTCTTT
TRBV7-9	TRBJ2-5	.	.	CASSSGHRGETQYF	TGTGCCAGCAGCTCGGGACACCGTGGGGAGACCCAGTACTTC